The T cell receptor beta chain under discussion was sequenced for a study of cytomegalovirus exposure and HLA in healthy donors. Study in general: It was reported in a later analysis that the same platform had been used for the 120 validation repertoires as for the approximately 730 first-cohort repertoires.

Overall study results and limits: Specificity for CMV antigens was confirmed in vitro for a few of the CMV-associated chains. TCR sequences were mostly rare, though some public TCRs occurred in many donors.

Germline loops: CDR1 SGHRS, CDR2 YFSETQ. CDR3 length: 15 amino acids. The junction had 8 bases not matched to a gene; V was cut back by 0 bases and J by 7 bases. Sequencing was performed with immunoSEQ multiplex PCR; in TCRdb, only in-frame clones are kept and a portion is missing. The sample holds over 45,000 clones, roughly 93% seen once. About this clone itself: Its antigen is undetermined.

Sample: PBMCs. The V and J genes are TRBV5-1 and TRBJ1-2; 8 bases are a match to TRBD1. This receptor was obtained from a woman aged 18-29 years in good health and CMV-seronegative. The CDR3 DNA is TGCGCCAGCAGCTTGGCCGCGGACAGGGTGCGTGGCTACACCTTC. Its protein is CASSLAADRVRGYTF.